This T cell receptor beta chain is drawn from a study of CD8 T cells in ankylosing spondylitis. 5'-RACE, quantitative and with molecular barcodes, yielded the TCR beta libraries. A single record per CDR3 protein comes from TCRdb applying MiXCR to the 5' RACE reads. Of roughly 300,000 distinct CDR3 sequences in the sample, 6.5% to 10% are singletons; the top ten hold about 14%. General observations from the study: What seemed typical of ankylosing spondylitis blood was a TCR beta motif built from eight highly homologous variants. The authors reported significant enrichment of disease-linked clones in matched ankylosing spondylitis synovial fluid. Disease-linked clones bore a CD8+ phenotype, appearing relatively rarely in peripheral blood.

Worth noting for this clonotype: Antigen unknown.

The material sequenced was blood, either unsorted or a sorted T cell fraction (not recorded which). This sequence was found in a male donor with ankylosing spondylitis.

The CDR3 loop is CASSPSTNGNTIYF. CDR3 nucleotides: TGCGCCAGCAGCCCATCGACAAACGGAAACACCATATATTTT. The rearrangement joins TRBV5-1 to TRBJ1-3; D is unresolved. V lost 4 bases and J lost 4, with 12 bases in between. The CDR3 consists of 14 residues. Looked up from germline, CDR1 is SGHRS and CDR2 is YFSETQ.